Below are 30 T cell receptor beta chains sequenced from a single sample in a study of CD8 T cells in Susac syndrome. Reverse transcription of about 0.45 to 1 ug RNA was carried out with random hexamers. Each CDR3 protein gets one entry after TCRdb re-called the immunoSEQ multiplex PCR reads with MiXCR. The repertoire holds 60,000 to 75,000 distinct CDR3 sequences, with approximately 95% as singletons. Sequencing was performed on CD8+ T cells from PBMCs. These receptors all stem from a human donor in good health.

The CDR3 loop is CASSLRTGYEQYF. In DNA form, the CDR3 reads TGTGCCAGCAGTTTGAGGACAGGCTACGAGCAGTACTTC. The rearrangement joins TRBV27 to TRBJ2-7; 7 bases line up with TRBD1. This CDR3 has 13 residues. In germline, CDR1 is MNHEY, CDR2 SMNVEV (reference sequence). The V segment lost 3 bases and the J segment 3 bases; nucleotides outside the gene matches: 2.

The rearrangement links TRBV3-1 to TRBJ1-6; 7 nucleotides agree with TRBD1. Germline CDR1 LGHDT, CDR2 YNNKEL (reference sequence). The CDR3 is 17 residues long. V lost 0 bases, J lost 2 bases, and 4 bases stayed unmatched. The CDR3 loop is CASSQDQGGTYNSPLHF. The CDR3 DNA reads as TGTGCCAGCAGCCAAGATCAGGGGGGTACCTATAATTCACCCCTCCACTTT.

The chain recombines TRBV20-1 with TRBJ1-2, with 7 bases fitting TRBD1. CDR3 length: 18 residues. CDR1 DFQATT and CDR2 SNEGSKA come from the germline V gene (reference sequence). Unmatched junction bases numbered 19, after V lost 5 bases and J lost 1 base. The CDR3 region is CSAWIDDRDLDLNYGYTF. The CDR3 nucleotides read TGCAGTGCTTGGATAGATGACAGGGATCTTGATCTTAACTATGGCTACACCTTC.

The chain carries TRBV27 and TRBJ2-3, with D perhaps TRBD2 (6 bases). The length of the CDR3 is 14 residues. CDR1 and CDR2 (germline): MNHEY, SMNVEV (reference sequence). The V end lost 7 bases, the J end lost 0 bases, and 11 bases lay between the germline ends. CDR3 amino acids: CASTLGTSTDTQYF. CDR3 nucleotides: TGTGCCAGCACCTTGGGGACTAGCACAGATACGCAGTATTTT.

This sequence joins TRBV2 and TRBJ1-1, with 7 bases fitting TRBD1. This CDR3 contains 14 residues. In germline, CDR1 is SNHLY, CDR2 FYNNEI. The V and J ends lost 7 bases and 7 bases, in that order; junction bases with no gene match: 12. CDR3 in amino acids: CASNDPGTENEAFF. CDR3 DNA: TGTGCCAGCAACGACCCGGGGACAGAGAATGAAGCTTTCTTT. Filled out from reference TRBV2 and TRBJ1-1, the complete variable domain reads EPEVTQTPSHQVTQMGQEVILRCVPISNHLYFYWYRQILGQKVEFLVSFYNNEISEKSEIFDDQFSVERPDGSNFTLKIRSTKLEDSAMYFCASNDPGTENEAFFGQGTRLTVV.

The chain employs TRBV4-3 and TRBJ1-2; D is undetermined. There are 15 residues in the CDR3. V lost 7 bases to trimming and J lost 2 bases, with 17 bases between them. Germline lookup yields CDR1 LGHNA and CDR2 YSLEER. The CDR3, as DNA: TGCGCCAGCACGGAGGATCGGGGTTCAAACTATGGCTACACCTTC. Translated, it gives CASTEDRGSNYGYTF.

The chain has TRBV20-1 and TRBJ2-5; 11 nucleotides agree with TRBD2. This CDR3 region has 14 residues. With V trimmed by 3 bases and J by 3 bases, 3 bases remained unmatched. Germline CDR1 and CDR2: DFQATT and SNEGSKA (reference sequence). CDR3 region: CSASPTSGEETQYF. DNA for the CDR3: TGCAGTGCTAGTCCGACTAGCGGGGAAGAGACCCAGTACTTC.

This chain connects TRBV4-1 to TRBJ2-1; a weak D match, TRBD2 (5 bases). In germline, CDR1 is MGHRA, CDR2 YSYEKL. The CDR3 consists of 13 residues. Trimming shortened V by 4 bases and J by 7 bases, and 11 bases separated the two germline ends. The CDR3 here is CASSPAEENEQFF. The CDR3 nucleotides are TGCGCCAGCAGCCCAGCGGAGGAGAATGAGCAGTTCTTC.

This chain connects TRBV4-1 to TRBJ2-6; D call uncertain. The CDR3 consists of 12 residues. Trimming shortened V by 7 bases and J by 1 base, and 2 bases separated the two germline ends. CDR1 and CDR2 (germline): MGHRA, YSYEKL. The CDR3 region has the DNA TGCGCCAGCAAGTCTGGGGCCAACGTCCTGACTTTC. Residues: CASKSGANVLTF.

In DNA, the CDR3 is TGTGCCAGCAGTCCATACAAAGCGACTGAAGCTTTCTTT. Translation gives CASSPYKATEAFF. V gene TRBV12-3 or TRBV12-4 combines with J gene TRBJ1-1; D gene uncertain. The CDR3 totals 13 residues. Trimming took 5 bases from V and 5 from J, leaving 12 bases between them.

V usage is TRBV2 and J usage is TRBJ1-5, with D possibly TRBD1 on 5 matching bases. V lost 4 bases and J 7 bases, leaving 14 bases between the germline ends. There are 14 residues in the CDR3. The germline V gene has CDR1 SNHLY and CDR2 FYNNEI. The CDR3 nucleotides are TGTGCCAGCAGTGTAGGTGCAGGGAGACAGCCCCAGCATTTT. Translated: CASSVGAGRQPQHF.

The chain combines TRBV5-4 with TRBJ2-5; TRBD2 is a possible D gene (5 bases). This CDR3 has 13 residues. The germline V gene has CDR1 SGHNT and CDR2 YYREEE (reference sequence). Trimming cost V 3 bases and J 2 bases, with 8 bases left between them. CDR3 nucleotides: TGTGCCAGCAGCTACCGGGGTCAAGAGACCCAGTACTTC. Its protein product is CASSYRGQETQYF.

The V and J genes are TRBV5-8 and TRBJ2-1, with D unresolved. V was pared by 0 bases and J by 0 bases, with 1 base between. The CDR3 consists of 13 residues. Germline V gene sequence: CDR1 SGHTS, CDR2 YDEGEE. CDR3 region: CASSLASYNEQFF. The CDR3 DNA follows: TGTGCCAGCAGCTTGGCCTCCTACAATGAGCAGTTCTTC.

V is TRBV4-1 and J is TRBJ2-1; a weak D match, TRBD2 (6 bases). This CDR3 has 16 residues. Trimming shortened V by 4 bases and J by 4 bases, and 17 bases separated the two germline ends. Germline CDR1 MGHRA, CDR2 YSYEKL. CDR3 region: CASSPERAGIYNEQFF. The CDR3 DNA reads TGCGCCAGCAGCCCGGAGCGGGCTGGGATATACAATGAGCAGTTCTTC.

This sequence joins TRBV12-3 or TRBV12-4 and TRBJ1-2; 7 bases fit TRBD1. With V trimmed by 6 bases and J by 2 bases, 12 bases remained unmatched. This CDR3 is built from 16 residues. The CDR3 sequence: CASRGLGQASNYGYTF. Written as DNA, the CDR3 is TGTGCCAGCAGGGGTCTAGGACAGGCTTCAAACTATGGCTACACCTTC.

This chain joins TRBV3-1 and TRBJ2-3; the match to TRBD2 covers 8 bases. In germline, CDR1 is LGHDT, CDR2 YNNKEL (reference sequence). The CDR3 loop spans 18 amino acids. V trimming: 0 bases; J trimming: 5 bases; junction bases outside the gene matches: 13. This CDR3 reads CASSQDMVQAGAEDTQYF. The CDR3 bases are TGTGCCAGCAGCCAAGATATGGTCCAAGCGGGGGCGGAAGATACGCAGTATTTT.

The chain links TRBV18 to TRBJ1-1; tentative D call: TRBD1 (6 bases). Germline CDR1 reads KGHSH; CDR2 reads LQKENI. The CDR3 spans 14 residues. The V end lost 2 bases, the J end lost 5 bases, and 12 bases lay between the germline ends. CDR3 bases: TGTGCCAGCTCACCAACGGGGGCTAAAACTGAAGCTTTCTTT. Translating it yields CASSPTGAKTEAFF.

The rearrangement joins TRBV28 to TRBJ1-1, with a weak D call TRBD1 (5 bases). V lost 6 bases to trimming and J lost 8 bases, with 7 bases between them. The CDR3 runs 10 residues. Germline V gene lookup returns CDR1 MDHEN and CDR2 SYDVKM. The CDR3 coding sequence is TGTGCCAGCAGATCAGGGGAAGCTTTCTTT. Encoded protein: CASRSGEAFF.

This chain uses TRBV29-1 with TRBJ2-1; 7 nucleotides agree with TRBD2. Trimming took 4 bases from V and 9 from J; bases not matched to a gene: 9. CDR3 length equals 13 residues. Germline V lookup: CDR1 SQVTM, CDR2 ANQGSEA. The CDR3 DNA sequence: TGCAGCGTTGGTGCGGGGGACCGAGTTGAGCAGTTCTTC. Protein product: CSVGAGDRVEQFF.

The V and J genes are TRBV11-2 and TRBJ2-4, with TRBD2 matching 7 bases. This CDR3 is 13 amino acids long. Losses at the gene ends were 5 bases for V and 6 bases for J; bases not matched to a gene: 4. Germline V lookup: CDR1 SGHAT, CDR2 FQNNGV. The CDR3 loop reads CASSHPGGNIQYF. The CDR3 bases are TGTGCCAGCAGCCACCCGGGGGGAAACATTCAGTACTTC.

The genes are TRBV13 and TRBJ2-5, with 9 bases matching TRBD1. Germline V CDR1 and CDR2: PRHDT, FYEKMQ (reference sequence). Unmatched junction bases numbered 9, after V lost 5 bases and J lost 5 bases. This CDR3 comprises 15 residues. CDR3 nucleotide sequence: TGTGCCAGCAGCAGTAAACAGGGGGCGCGGGAGACCCAGTACTTC. As protein: CASSSKQGARETQYF.

This chain links TRBV7-6 with TRBJ2-5, with 7 bases lining up with TRBD1. Trimming cost V 2 bases and J 5 bases; bases outside gene matches: 8. Germline V gene lookup returns CDR1 SGHVS and CDR2 FNYEAQ. The CDR3 has 15 residues. The CDR3 sequence: CASSLLGQVPETQYF. The CDR3 coding sequence is TGTGCCAGCAGCTTACTTGGACAGGTCCCGGAGACCCAGTACTTC.

The rearrangement uses TRBV7-9 and TRBJ1-1; 9 bases agree with TRBD1. The J segment lost 0 bases and the V segment lost 3 bases, leaving 8 bases of the junction unmatched. The CDR3 spans 17 residues. CDR1 is SEHNR, CDR2 FQNEAQ, per germline (reference sequence). The CDR3 nucleotides are TGTGCCAGCAGCTTTGGGCACGGACAGGGGATGAACACTGAAGCTTTCTTT. Protein sequence: CASSFGHGQGMNTEAFF.

The count of this clonotype is one. The DNA for the CDR3 is TGTGCCAGCAGCGGCCTGTGGGGTGAGCAAGAGACCCAGTACTTC. Its protein product is CASSGLWGEQETQYF. This sequence joins TRBV9 and TRBJ2-5; D gene unclear. Trimming removed 3 bases at V and 2 bases at J, with 14 bases between. The CDR3 consists of 15 residues. CDR1 is SGDLS and CDR2 is YYNGEE in the germline V gene.

The chain carries TRBV27 and TRBJ2-3; the D is unclear. This CDR3 has 14 residues. Trimming removed 2 bases from V and 1 base from J, with 7 bases in between. The germline CDR1 and CDR2 sequences are MNHEY and SMNVEV (reference sequence). This CDR3 reads CASSLQARTDTQYF. CDR3 in DNA: TGTGCCAGCAGTTTACAGGCCCGCACAGATACGCAGTATTTT.

This chain connects TRBV29-1 to TRBJ2-5, with D perhaps matching TRBD2 (6 bases). CDR1 is SQVTM, CDR2 ANQGSEA, per germline. The V end lost 6 bases, the J end lost 5 bases, and 22 bases lay between the germline ends. The CDR3 is made up of 15 amino acids. The CDR3 coding sequence is TGCAGCGTCGCCAACCGGGACTCACATCGGGAGACCCAGTACTTC. It encodes CSVANRDSHRETQYF.

V gene TRBV23-1 combines with J gene TRBJ1-5; D is ambiguous. TRBV23-1 is filed as an ORF, its function uncertain. Deletions cut 3 bases from V and 1 base from J, with 4 bases between. The CDR3 has 13 residues. CDR3 region: CASSQESNQPQHF. The CDR3 bases are TGCGCCAGCAGTCAGGAGAGCAATCAGCCCCAGCATTTT.

This clonotype was detected only a few times. V is TRBV3-1 and J is TRBJ2-7; 7 bases map to TRBD1. Trimming cost V 4 bases and J 3 bases; bases outside gene matches: 12. The CDR3 is 16 amino acids. Per the germline V gene, CDR1 is LGHDT and CDR2 is YNNKEL (reference sequence). The CDR3 DNA sequence: TGTGCCAGCAGCCGAGAGGGGGCCTCTCTCCTCTACGAGCAGTACTTC. This gives the protein CASSREGASLLYEQYF.

The chain recombines TRBV7-9 with TRBJ2-1, with 12 bases lining up with TRBD2. Germline CDR1 reads SEHNR; CDR2 reads FQNEAQ (reference sequence). The CDR3 totals 16 residues. The trim removed 1 base at V and 5 bases at J, leaving 3 bases unmatched. CDR3 loop: CASSLGGLAGNNEQFF. The CDR3 nucleotides are TGTGCCAGCAGCTTAGGGGGACTAGCGGGCAACAATGAGCAGTTCTTC.

This chain uses TRBV27 with TRBJ2-7; either TRBD1 or TRBD2 may supply D (5 bases each). Germline CDR1 MNHEY, CDR2 SMNVEV (reference sequence). This CDR3 spans 16 amino acids. Trimming stripped 0 bases from V and 3 bases from J, with 15 bases between. CDR3: CASSLSIGETDYEQYF. The CDR3 bases are TGTGCCAGCAGTTTATCGATAGGGGAGACCGACTACGAGCAGTACTTC.